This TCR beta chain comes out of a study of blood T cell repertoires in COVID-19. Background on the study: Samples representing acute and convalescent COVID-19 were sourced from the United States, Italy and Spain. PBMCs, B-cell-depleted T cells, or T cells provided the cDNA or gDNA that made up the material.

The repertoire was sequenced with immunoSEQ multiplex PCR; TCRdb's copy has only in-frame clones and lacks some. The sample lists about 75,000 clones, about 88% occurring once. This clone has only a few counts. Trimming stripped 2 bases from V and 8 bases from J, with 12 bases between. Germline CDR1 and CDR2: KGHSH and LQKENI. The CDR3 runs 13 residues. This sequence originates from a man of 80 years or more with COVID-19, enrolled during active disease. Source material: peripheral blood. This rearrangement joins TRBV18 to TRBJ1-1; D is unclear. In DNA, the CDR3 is TGTGCCAGCTCACCATCATCTCCCGGGGAAGCTTTCTTT. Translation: CASSPSSPGEAFF.